The clone carrying this T cell receptor beta chain has a handful of counts. Its target is not known. This sample was taken from a study of T-cell reconstitution after alpha-beta-depleted transplantation in children. Findings and limits, study-wide: Surviving recipient T cells and thymic progenitors produced the high day-60 TCRbeta diversity seen in some patients. From newly produced T cells came most of the T-cell counts and diversity one year after transplant. Reportedly, only several hundred clones from non-depleted graft cells drove alpha-beta T-cell counts at about two months.

Library preparation (for TCRbeta) was performed with unique molecular identifiers. TCRdb redid the calling of the PCR reads with MiXCR, one entry per CDR3 protein. The sample contains some 440,000 distinct CDR3 sequences, roughly 17% of which appear only once. The junction had 8 bases not matched to a gene; V was cut back by 6 bases and J by 7 bases. Germline CDR1 reads SGHNT; CDR2 reads YENEEA. This CDR3 spans 14 amino acids. The rearrangement links TRBV11-3 to TRBJ2-1; 8 bases line up with TRBD2. The receptor was isolated from a boy in the first two years of life who had a stem cell transplant for Wiskott-Aldrich syndrome, so the T cells may come from the graft donor. The specimen was PBMCs, mostly from graft donor cells, collected 360 days after TCRalphabeta/CD19-depleted stem cell transplant. This CDR3 is CASRQSGSINEQFF. The CDR3, as DNA: TGTGCCAGCAGACAGAGCGGGAGTATTAATGAGCAGTTCTTC.